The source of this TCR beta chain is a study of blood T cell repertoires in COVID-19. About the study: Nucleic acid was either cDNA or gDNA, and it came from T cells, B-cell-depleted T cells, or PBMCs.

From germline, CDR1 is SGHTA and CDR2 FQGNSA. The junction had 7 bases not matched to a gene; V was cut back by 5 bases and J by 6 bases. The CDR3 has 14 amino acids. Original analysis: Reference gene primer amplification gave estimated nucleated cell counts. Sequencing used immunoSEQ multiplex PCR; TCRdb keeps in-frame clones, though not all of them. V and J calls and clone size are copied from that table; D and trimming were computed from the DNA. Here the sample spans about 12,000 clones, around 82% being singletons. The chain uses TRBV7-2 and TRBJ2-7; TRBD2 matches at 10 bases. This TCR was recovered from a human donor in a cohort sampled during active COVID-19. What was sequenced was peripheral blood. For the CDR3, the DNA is TGTGCCAGCAGCCCCAGCGGGGGGGAGGTCGAGCAGTACTTC. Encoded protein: CASSPSGGEVEQYF.